Described below is a single T cell receptor (beta chain) sequence and its context. What it binds is not known. Other DNA sequences in the same sample also yield this CDR3. This sample is drawn from a study of OX40 agonist ivuxolimab in advanced cancers. About the research overall: Subjects had a mean age of roughly 60 years, with a range of about 23 to 90; roughly 80% were male.

Germline CDR1 is SGHRS and CDR2 is YFSETQ. This CDR3 is built from 12 residues. The germline V and J ends were trimmed by 0 bases and 6 bases, with 4 bases remaining between them. Any history of autoimmune disease or systemic immunosuppression disqualified patients. Profiling relied on immunoSEQ multiplex PCR, and the TCRdb table lists in-frame clones only, not all of them. This sample has 35,000 to 45,000 clones, with 88% found just once. Notes on the study in general: Expanded peripheral T cells had an undetermined antigen specificity. At doses 0.1 to 3.0 mg/kg, CD4+ and CD8+ clones expanded.

The chain is built from TRBV5-1 and TRBJ2-1; D ambiguous. Sequences were derived from CD4+ or CD8+ T cells sorted from blood, sampled in a trial of the OX40 agonist ivuxolimab. This TCR was recovered from an adult with an advanced solid tumor such as melanoma, head and neck, liver or kidney cancer. The CDR3 coding sequence is TGCGCCAGCAGCTTGGGGGCCAATGAGCAGTTCTTC. This gives the protein CASSLGANEQFF.